The clone carrying this TCR beta chain was found many times. The entry originates in a study of T cells in Graves' hyperthyroidism and ophthalmopathy. Turning to the study itself: Before any treatment, at initial diagnosis, peripheral blood was collected.

Hyperthyroidism patients were newly diagnosed, had disease duration under 2 months, and were aged 18 to 65 years. TCR beta CDR3 regions were amplified from RNA. Primed by the HTBI set, a first-round RT-PCR was run on the TCR CDR3. In TCRdb, the multiplex PCR reads were re-called with MiXCR into one record per CDR3 protein. The sample includes approximately 380,000 distinct CDR3 sequences, about 18% of them seen just once. CDR1 is LNHDA, CDR2 SQIVND, per germline (reference sequence). The ends were cut back, 3 bases at V and 7 bases at J, with 15 bases in the middle. The CDR3 is 14 amino acids. The sequencing input was blood. The chain links TRBV19 to TRBJ1-2, with D hard to call. The origin of this receptor is a woman younger than 35 with Graves' hyperthyroidism. As DNA, the CDR3 is TGTGCCAGTAGTATTTCTCGTGGGGTCCGTGGCTACACCTTC. This translates into CASSISRGVRGYTF.